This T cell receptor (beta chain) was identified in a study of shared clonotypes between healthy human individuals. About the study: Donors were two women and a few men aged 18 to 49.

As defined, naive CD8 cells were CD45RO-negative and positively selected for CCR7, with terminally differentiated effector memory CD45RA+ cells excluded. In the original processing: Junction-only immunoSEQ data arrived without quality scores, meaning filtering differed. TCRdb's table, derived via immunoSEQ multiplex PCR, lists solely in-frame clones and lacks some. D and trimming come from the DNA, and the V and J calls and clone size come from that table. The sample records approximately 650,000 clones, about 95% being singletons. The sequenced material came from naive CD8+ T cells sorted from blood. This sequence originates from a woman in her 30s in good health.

In nucleotides, the CDR3 is TGTGCCAGCAGCCAACAGGCGAACACCGGGGAGCTGTTTTTT. It yields the protein CASSQQANTGELFF. The chain is built from TRBV6-6 and TRBJ2-2; D is perhaps TRBD1 (5 bases). With 6 bases removed from V and 0 bases from J, the gap between germline ends came to 8 bases. The CDR3 covers 14 residues. Germline V lookup: CDR1 MNHNY, CDR2 SVGAGI (reference sequence).